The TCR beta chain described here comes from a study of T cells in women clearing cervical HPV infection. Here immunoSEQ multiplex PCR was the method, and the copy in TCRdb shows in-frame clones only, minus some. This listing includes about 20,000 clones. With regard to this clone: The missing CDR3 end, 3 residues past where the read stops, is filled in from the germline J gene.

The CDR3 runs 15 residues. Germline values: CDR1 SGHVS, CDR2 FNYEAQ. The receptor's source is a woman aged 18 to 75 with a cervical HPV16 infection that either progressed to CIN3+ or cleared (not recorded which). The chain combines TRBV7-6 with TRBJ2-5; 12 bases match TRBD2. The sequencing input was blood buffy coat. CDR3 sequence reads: CASSPRTSGADTQYF. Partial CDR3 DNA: TGTGCCAGCAGCCCCCGGACTAGCGGGGCCGATACC. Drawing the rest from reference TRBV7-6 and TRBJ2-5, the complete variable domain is GAGVSQSPRYKVTKRGQDVALRCDPISGHVSLYWYRQALGQGPEFLTYFNYEAQQDKSGLPNDRFSAERPEGSISTLTIQRTEQRDSAMYRCASSPRTSGADTQYFGPGTRLLVL.